This entry lists 5 T cell receptor beta chains sequenced from one sample in a study of cytomegalovirus exposure and HLA in healthy donors. Produced via immunoSEQ multiplex PCR; TCRdb's table is partial and in-frame only. The table includes 150,000 to 200,000 clones, roughly 80% detected once. Material for sequencing was PBMCs. These receptor sequences come from a man younger than 40 in good health and CMV-seropositive.

The CDR3 sequence is CASSDLGIYEQYF. As DNA, the CDR3 is TGCGCCAGCAGTGATTTGGGCATCTACGAGCAGTACTTC. The genes are TRBV10-2 and TRBJ2-7; no firm D call. Germline V CDR1 and CDR2: WSHSY, SAAADI. CDR3 size: 13 residues. The V end was cut by 3 bases, the J end by 3 bases, with 9 bases between.

On this clone itself: A junction boundary mismatches the germline segment, possibly from a read error. This sequence joins TRBV5-6 and TRBJ2-7, with unresolved D. The CDR3 has 13 residues. Germline values: CDR1 SGHDT, CDR2 YYEEEE. CDR3 loop: CASTLARSYEQYF. Written as DNA, the CDR3 is TGTGCCAGCACCTTGGCCCGCTCCTACGAGCAGTACTTC.

The chain employs TRBV27 and TRBJ2-7; 11 nucleotides line up with TRBD2. This CDR3 contains 16 residues. V shed 4 bases, J shed 0 bases, and the junction held 5 bases outside the gene matches. In germline, CDR1 is MNHEY, CDR2 SMNVEV (reference sequence). The chain's CDR3 is CASSSFLAGGSYEQYF. The CDR3 bases are TGTGCCAGCAGTTCTTTCCTAGCGGGAGGCTCCTACGAGCAGTACTTC.

The chain is built from TRBV28 and TRBJ1-1, with no clear D. With 8 bases removed from V and 1 base from J, the gap between germline ends came to 17 bases. Germline V gene lookup returns CDR1 MDHEN and CDR2 SYDVKM. The CDR3 consists of 15 residues. CDR3 sequence (DNA): TGTGCCAGCGAGGGAGGCAGGTCCTGGAACACTGAAGCTTTCTTT. Protein sequence: CASEGGRSWNTEAFF.

The rearrangement uses TRBV4-2 and TRBJ2-5; TRBD2 matches 8 bases. V lost 0 bases and J lost 5; bases outside the gene matches: 8. Germline assignment: CDR1 LGHNA and CDR2 YNFKEQ. This CDR3 has 16 amino acids. The CDR3 region is CASSQETSGGRETQYF. The CDR3 DNA is TGTGCCAGCAGCCAAGAGACCAGCGGGGGACGGGAGACCCAGTACTTC.